A single T cell receptor (beta chain) is shown here with its context. This specimen comes from a study of blood T cell repertoires in COVID-19. Looking at the study overall: From the United States, Italy and Spain came samples of acute and convalescent COVID-19.

TCRdb's copy holds only in-frame clones and misses some; the assay was immunoSEQ multiplex PCR. The sample lists 350,000 to 500,000 clones, more than 70% seen once, with 1.2% to 1.5% in the top ten. Within 2 weeks before study entry, exposed participants met a COVID-19 case. The CDR3 has 13 amino acids. Between the trimmed V and J ends, which lost 6 bases and 4 bases, there was a span of 12 bases. Germline CDR1 MNHEY, CDR2 SVGAGI. The chain recombines TRBV6-5 with TRBJ1-1; TRBD1 is a possible D gene (5 bases). Sequenced sample: PBMCs or T cells enriched from blood (not recorded which). This sequence originates from a woman aged 18-30 years who had been exposed to COVID-19. The CDR3 loop is CASRGVGGTEAFF. The CDR3 DNA follows: TGTGCCAGCAGGGGGGTCGGGGGCACTGAAGCTTTCTTT.